These 26 T cell receptor beta chains share one sample of origin, sequenced in a study of regulatory T cells in long-lasting Graves disease (dated by TCRdb to about 2021). What the time point label conveys for this sample: newly diagnosed GD, antithyroid drugs for less than 3 months. For both TCR sequencing and RNA sequencing, RNA was extracted from PBMCs in TRIzol. Library preparation was by multiplex PCR. Sequencing was performed on an Illumina HiSeq 4000. iRepertoire HTBI primers and Arm-PCR amplification of CDR3 regions were used to construct TCR beta libraries. Using fastp trimming at Q25 and MiXCR clonotype assembly, TCRdb reanalyzed the public sequencing data and kept in-frame beta chains. Under each unique CDR3 protein, matching rows form one entry showing the most common genes and DNA. The sample table lists about 400,000 distinct CDR3 sequences, about 15% of them with a count of one. Around 7.6% of the sample lies in the top ten.

These data were likewise used in another study, on T cells in Graves' hyperthyroidism and ophthalmopathy.

The specimen was peripheral blood mononuclear cells (PBMCs), collected at new diagnosis, from a patient treated with antithyroid drugs. These receptors came from a woman aged 40 to 49 with Graves disease. Donor details come from another sample of the same person, matched by shared clones.

This clonotype showed up many times. This CDR3 reads CASIPTSGGPTYEQFF. DNA of the CDR3: TGTGCCAGCATCCCCACTAGCGGGGGGCCGACCTATGAGCAGTTCTTC. The chain has TRBV6-1 and TRBJ2-1; 12 positions agree with TRBD2. The trim removed 7 bases at V and 8 bases at J, leaving 12 bases unmatched. From germline, CDR1 is MNHNS and CDR2 SASEGT. CDR3 size: 16 residues.

The V and J genes are TRBV18 and TRBJ2-2; D unresolved. Germline V CDR1 and CDR2: KGHSH, LQKENI. Trimming took off 0 bases at V and 3 bases at J, with 14 bases between the two ends. This CDR3 contains 17 residues. This CDR3 is CASSPPNGLVDTGELFF. The CDR3 coding sequence is TGTGCCAGCTCACCACCTAATGGGCTAGTCGACACCGGGGAGCTGTTTTTT. Filled out from reference TRBV18 and TRBJ2-2, the complete variable domain reads NAGVMQNPRHLVRRRGQEARLRCSPMKGHSHVYWYRQLPEEGLKFMVYLQKENIIDESGMPKERFSAEFPKEGPSILRIQQVVRGDSAAYFCASSPPNGLVDTGELFFGEGSRLTVL.

This clonotype was seen many times. The chain links TRBV11-2 to TRBJ2-5; 11 bases line up with TRBD2. This CDR3 comprises 16 residues. Germline CDR1 is SGHAT and CDR2 is FQNNGV. Unmatched junction bases numbered 3, after V lost 1 base and J lost 2 bases. The CDR3: CASSLVRTSGQETQYF. For the CDR3, the DNA is TGTGCCAGCAGCTTAGTTAGGACTAGCGGGCAAGAGACCCAGTACTTC. Using reference TRBV11-2 and TRBJ2-5 for the parts outside the CDR3, the full variable domain is EAGVAQSPRYKIIEKRQSVAFWCNPISGHATLYWYQQILGQGPKLLIQFQNNGVVDDSQLPKDRFSAERLKGVDSTLKIQPAKLEDSAVYLCASSLVRTSGQETQYFGPGTRLLVL.

This clonotype has a count of ten or more. The CDR3 sequence is CASSEGTNYGYTF. As DNA, the CDR3 is TGTGCCAGCAGTGAAGGGACAAACTATGGCTACACCTTC. The chain recombines TRBV2 with TRBJ1-2; the D gene is possibly TRBD1 (5 bases). The CDR3 totals 13 residues. Deletions cut 1 base from V and 2 bases from J, with 5 bases between. Germline loops: CDR1 SNHLY, CDR2 FYNNEI.

The chain joins TRBV19 to TRBJ2-3; D gene uncertain. Trimming removed 9 bases at V and 6 bases at J, with 13 bases between. Germline V gene sequence: CDR1 LNHDA, CDR2 SQIVND (reference sequence). The CDR3 sequence is 12 residues long. The CDR3 coding sequence is TGTGCCAGCGGGCCCACATCGGATACGCAGTATTTT. Protein sequence: CASGPTSDTQYF.

This clonotype was seen repeatedly, ten times or more. The CDR3 nucleotides are TGCGCCAGCAGCCCGGGTGGGGCTAGCGTATACGAGCAGTACTTC. Translation: CASSPGGASVYEQYF. V is TRBV5-1 and J is TRBJ2-7; tentatively, D is TRBD2 (6 bases). Germline CDR1 and CDR2: SGHRS and YFSETQ. The CDR3 loop spans 15 amino acids. The V end was cut by 4 bases, the J end by 4 bases, with 18 bases between.

This clonotype was counted only a few times. CDR3 bases: TGCGCCAGCAGCCAAGAAGGGTCGGGCCACGAGCAGTACTTC. It codes for CASSQEGSGHEQYF. The chain links TRBV4-3 to TRBJ2-7; no clear D. Germline lookup yields CDR1 LGHNA and CDR2 YSLEER. The CDR3 length is 14 residues. V lost 0 bases and J lost 5, with 11 bases in between.

The sample holds many counts of this clonotype. The gene calls are TRBV5-6 and TRBJ2-1; 13 bases align to TRBD2. This CDR3 contains 19 residues. The V and J ends lost 2 bases and 4 bases, in that order; junction bases with no gene match: 12. Germline V lookup: CDR1 SGHDT, CDR2 YYEEEE. The chain's CDR3 is CASSLALLAGGWGYNEQFF. In DNA, the CDR3 is TGTGCCAGCAGCTTAGCCTTACTAGCGGGAGGGTGGGGGTACAATGAGCAGTTCTTC.

This clonotype came up a few times. The rearrangement uses TRBV19 and TRBJ1-1; a possible D gene is TRBD1 (5 bases). The V gene lost 5 bases and the J gene lost 3 bases, with 13 bases spanning the gap. This CDR3 has 14 amino acids. The germline CDR1 and CDR2 sequences are LNHDA and SQIVND (reference sequence). The CDR3 spells CASSGWGWDTEAFF. In DNA, the CDR3 is TGTGCCAGTAGTGGCTGGGGGTGGGACACTGAAGCTTTCTTT.

The gene calls are TRBV28 and TRBJ2-3; 13 bases fit TRBD2. The CDR3 consists of 17 residues. V shed 5 bases, J shed 2 bases, and the junction held 7 bases outside the gene matches. The V gene's germline CDR1 is MDHEN and CDR2 SYDVKM. This chain's CDR3 is CASSPPGLAGITDTQYF. The CDR3 region has the DNA TGTGCCAGCAGTCCTCCGGGACTAGCGGGGATCACAGATACGCAGTATTTT. The complete variable domain, with remaining parts taken from reference TRBV28 and TRBJ2-3, reads DVKVTQSSRYLVKRTGEKVFLECVQDMDHENMFWYRQDPGLGLRLIYFSYDVKMKEKGDIPEGYSVSREKKERFSLILESASTNQTSMYLCASSPPGLAGITDTQYFGPGTRLTVL.

Many counts were recorded for this clonotype. The chain combines TRBV5-6 with TRBJ2-5; 9 nucleotides match TRBD2. The V segment lost 1 base and the J segment 1 base; nucleotides outside the gene matches: 5. The CDR3 runs to 16 residues. Germline lookup yields CDR1 SGHDT and CDR2 YYEEEE. The CDR3 sequence: CASSLRPSGTQETQYF. CDR3 bases: TGTGCCAGCAGCTTGAGGCCTAGCGGGACCCAAGAGACCCAGTACTTC.

In its sample, this clonotype was seen many times. The chain combines TRBV7-2 with TRBJ2-6; no reliable D call. The CDR3 totals 16 residues. Germline CDR1 and CDR2: SGHTA and FQGNSA. V was clipped by 1 base and J by 0 bases, with 7 bases between them. CDR3 amino acids: CASSLDGRSGANVLTF. The CDR3 DNA sequence: TGTGCCAGCAGCTTAGATGGCCGCTCTGGGGCCAACGTCCTGACTTTC.

This clonotype has ten or more counts. This rearrangement joins TRBV2 to TRBJ1-2, with unresolved D. This CDR3 comprises 12 residues. Per germline, CDR1 SNHLY and CDR2 FYNNEI. The V gene lost 5 bases and the J gene lost 2 bases, with 6 bases spanning the gap. CDR3 region: CASSLHNYGYTF. As DNA, the CDR3 is TGTGCCAGCAGTTTACACAACTATGGCTACACCTTC.

The chain uses TRBV28 and TRBJ2-7, with 10 positions matching TRBD1. The CDR3 extends over 14 amino acids. V shed 6 bases and J 4 bases; nucleotides not matched to a gene: 6. CDR1 and CDR2 from the germline V gene are MDHEN and SYDVKM. In DNA form, the CDR3 reads TGTGCCAGCAGCCGGACAGGGGGGAAGTACGAGCAGTACTTC. Its translation: CASSRTGGKYEQYF.

This clonotype was seen a handful of times. V gene TRBV4-3 combines with J gene TRBJ2-7; weak D call: TRBD2 (5 bases). Germline V CDR1 and CDR2: LGHNA, YSLEER. The CDR3 contains 16 residues. Trimming left V 0 bases short and J 3 bases short, with 15 bases between. CDR3 in amino acids: CASSQDFLNEGYEQYF. The DNA of the CDR3 is TGCGCCAGCAGCCAAGATTTCTTAAACGAGGGCTACGAGCAGTACTTC.

This clonotype has at least ten counts. This sequence joins TRBV12-3 or TRBV12-4 and TRBJ2-7; D gene uncertain. V was clipped by 3 bases and J by 4 bases, with 10 bases between them. This CDR3 has 13 residues. The CDR3 here is CASSLVQVYEQYF. DNA for the CDR3: TGTGCCAGCAGTTTGGTGCAGGTTTACGAGCAGTACTTC.

The V call is TRBV6-1, the J call TRBJ2-1; 13 positions agree with TRBD2. The CDR3 is 15 amino acids. The J segment lost 9 bases and the V segment lost 7 bases, leaving 9 bases of the junction unmatched. Germline CDR1 is MNHNS and CDR2 is SASEGT. CDR3 in DNA: TGTGCCAGCACTATTGGACTAGCGGGAGTCTTTGAGCAGTTCTTC. Its protein is CASTIGLAGVFEQFF.

The chain has TRBV11-3 and TRBJ2-7, with 11 bases that match TRBD2. V was clipped by 5 bases and J by 7 bases; unmatched bases: 13. The CDR3 has 16 residues. Looked up from germline, CDR1 is SGHNT and CDR2 is YENEEA. The CDR3: CASSDSLGTSGPEQYF. The DNA for the CDR3 is TGTGCCAGCAGCGACTCCCTCGGGACTAGCGGACCGGAGCAGTACTTC.

This clonotype was picked up many times. The gene calls are TRBV9 and TRBJ2-6; D gene uncertain. The germline gives CDR1 SGDLS, CDR2 YYNGEE. Between the trimmed V and J ends, which lost 7 bases and 3 bases, there was a span of 2 bases. This CDR3 has 11 residues. The CDR3 coding sequence is TGTGCCAGCTATGGGGCCAACGTCCTGACTTTC. This sequence encodes CASYGANVLTF.

The chain employs TRBV18 and TRBJ2-2, with D possibly being TRBD2 (6 bases). The CDR3 has 14 residues. The V gene's germline CDR1 is KGHSH and CDR2 LQKENI. The V end lost 5 bases, the J end lost 3 bases, and 10 bases lay between the germline ends. CDR3 nucleotide sequence: TGTGCCAGCTCAACGGAGCGGGACACCGGGGAGCTGTTTTTT. Translated: CASSTERDTGELFF.

This clonotype was recorded at least ten times. The V and J genes are TRBV12-3 or TRBV12-4 and TRBJ2-7, with D maybe TRBD2 (7 bases). The CDR3 has 14 residues. V lost 4 bases and J 3 bases, leaving 13 bases between the germline ends. In nucleotides, the CDR3 is TGTGCCAGCAGTTCTGGACTAGGGGGCTACGAGCAGTACTTC. Residues: CASSSGLGGYEQYF.

This clonotype was counted many times. V is TRBV28 and J is TRBJ2-7; TRBD2 agrees at 7 bases. Trimming removed 3 bases from V and 4 bases from J; junction bases left unmatched: 3. The germline V gene has CDR1 MDHEN and CDR2 SYDVKM. This CDR3 comprises 13 residues. CDR3 DNA sequence: TGTGCCAGCAGTTTCGGCGGGAGATACGAGCAGTACTTC. Translation: CASSFGGRYEQYF. Drawing the rest from reference TRBV28 and TRBJ2-7, the complete variable domain is DVKVTQSSRYLVKRTGEKVFLECVQDMDHENMFWYRQDPGLGLRLIYFSYDVKMKEKGDIPEGYSVSREKKERFSLILESASTNQTSMYLCASSFGGRYEQYFGPGTRLTVT.

This clonotype was counted between two and nine times. The rearrangement uses TRBV5-5 and TRBJ2-1; D is unclear. V dropped 3 bases and J dropped 4 bases, with 14 bases sitting between them. Germline CDR1 SGHKS, CDR2 YYEKEE (reference sequence). There are 15 residues in the CDR3. The CDR3 region is CASSWGGVPYNEQFF. In DNA form, the CDR3 reads TGTGCCAGCAGCTGGGGTGGGGTACCTTACAATGAGCAGTTCTTC.

In its sample, this clonotype was seen many times. The chain links TRBV6-1 to TRBJ1-1; a weak D match, TRBD1 (5 bases). CDR3 size: 15 residues. The V end lost 8 bases, the J end lost 1 base, and 17 bases lay between the germline ends. Germline V gene lookup returns CDR1 MNHNS and CDR2 SASEGT. The DNA of the CDR3 is TGTGCCAGCCGCCGGGACCCCATCCAGAACACTGAAGCTTTCTTT. It yields the protein CASRRDPIQNTEAFF.

For this clonotype: A much larger clone differs by one base, so this may be a read error. This sequence joins TRBV6-1 and TRBJ2-3; D perhaps matches TRBD1 (6 bases). Germline-derived CDR1 and CDR2 are MNHNS and SASEGT. The CDR3 has 15 amino acids. Trimming removed 7 bases at V and 5 bases at J, with 19 bases between. CDR3 residues: CASTQGHGWEDTQYF. The CDR3 DNA sequence: TGTGCCAGCACCCAGGGACACGGATGGGAAGATACGCAGTATTTT.

This clonotype has just a few counts. The rearrangement joins TRBV12-5 to TRBJ2-1; 7 bases are shared with TRBD2. V was clipped by 6 bases and J by 0 bases; unmatched bases: 2. The CDR3 runs 14 residues. In germline, CDR1 is LGHNT, CDR2 FRNRAP. CDR3 nucleotides: TGTGCTAGTGGGACGGGGGGCTCCTACAATGAGCAGTTCTTC. Residues: CASGTGGSYNEQFF.